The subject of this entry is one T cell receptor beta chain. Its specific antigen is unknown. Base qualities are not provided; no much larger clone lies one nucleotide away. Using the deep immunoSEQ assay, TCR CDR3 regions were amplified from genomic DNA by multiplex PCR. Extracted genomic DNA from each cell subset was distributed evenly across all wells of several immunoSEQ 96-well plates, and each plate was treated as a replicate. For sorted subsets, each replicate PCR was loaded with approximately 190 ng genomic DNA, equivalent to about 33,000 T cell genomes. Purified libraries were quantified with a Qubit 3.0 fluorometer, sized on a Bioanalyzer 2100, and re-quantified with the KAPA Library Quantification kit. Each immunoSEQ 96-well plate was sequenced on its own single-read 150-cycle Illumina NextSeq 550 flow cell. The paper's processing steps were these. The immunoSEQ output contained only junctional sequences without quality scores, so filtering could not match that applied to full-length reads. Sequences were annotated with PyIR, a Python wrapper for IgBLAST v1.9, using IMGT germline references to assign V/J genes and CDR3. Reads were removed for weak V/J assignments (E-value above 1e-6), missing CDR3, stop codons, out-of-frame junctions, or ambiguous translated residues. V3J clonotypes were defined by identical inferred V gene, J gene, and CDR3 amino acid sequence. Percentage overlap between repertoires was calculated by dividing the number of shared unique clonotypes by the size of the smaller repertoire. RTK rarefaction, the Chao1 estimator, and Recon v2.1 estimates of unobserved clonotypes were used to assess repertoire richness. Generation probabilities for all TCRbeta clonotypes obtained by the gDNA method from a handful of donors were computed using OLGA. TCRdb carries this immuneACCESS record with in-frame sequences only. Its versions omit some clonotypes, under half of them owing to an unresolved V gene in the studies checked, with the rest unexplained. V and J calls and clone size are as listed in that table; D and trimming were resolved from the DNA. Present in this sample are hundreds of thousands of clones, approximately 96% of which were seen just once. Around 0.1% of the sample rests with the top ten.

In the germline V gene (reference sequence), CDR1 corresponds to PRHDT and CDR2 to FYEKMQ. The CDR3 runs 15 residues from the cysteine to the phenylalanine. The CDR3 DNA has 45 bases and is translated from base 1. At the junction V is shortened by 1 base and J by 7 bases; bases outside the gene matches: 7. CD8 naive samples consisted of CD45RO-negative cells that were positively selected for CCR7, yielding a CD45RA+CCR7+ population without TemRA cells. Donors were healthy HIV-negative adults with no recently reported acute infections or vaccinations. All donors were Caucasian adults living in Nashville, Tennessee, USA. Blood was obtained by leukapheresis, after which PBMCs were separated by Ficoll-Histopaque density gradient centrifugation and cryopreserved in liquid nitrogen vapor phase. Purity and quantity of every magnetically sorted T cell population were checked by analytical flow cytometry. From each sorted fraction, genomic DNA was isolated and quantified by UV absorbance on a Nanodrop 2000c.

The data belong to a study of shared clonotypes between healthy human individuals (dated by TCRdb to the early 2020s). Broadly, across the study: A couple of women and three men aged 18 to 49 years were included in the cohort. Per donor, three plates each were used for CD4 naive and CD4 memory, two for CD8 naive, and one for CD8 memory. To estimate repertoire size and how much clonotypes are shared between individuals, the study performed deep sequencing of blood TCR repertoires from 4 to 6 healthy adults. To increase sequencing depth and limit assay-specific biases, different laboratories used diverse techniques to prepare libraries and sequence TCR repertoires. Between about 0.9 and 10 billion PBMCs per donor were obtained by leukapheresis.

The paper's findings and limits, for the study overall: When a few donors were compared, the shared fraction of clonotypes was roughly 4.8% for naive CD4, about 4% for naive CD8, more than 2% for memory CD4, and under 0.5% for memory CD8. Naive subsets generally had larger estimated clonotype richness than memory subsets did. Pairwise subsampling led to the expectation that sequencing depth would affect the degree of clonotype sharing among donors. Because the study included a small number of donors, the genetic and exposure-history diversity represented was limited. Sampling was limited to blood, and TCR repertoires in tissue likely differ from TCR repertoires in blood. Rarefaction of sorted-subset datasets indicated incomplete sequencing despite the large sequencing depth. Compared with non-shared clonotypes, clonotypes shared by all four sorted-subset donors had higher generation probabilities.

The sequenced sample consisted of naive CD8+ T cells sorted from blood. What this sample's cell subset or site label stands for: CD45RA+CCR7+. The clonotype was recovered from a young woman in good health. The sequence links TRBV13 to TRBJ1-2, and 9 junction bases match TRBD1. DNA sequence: TGTGCCAGCAGCTTAGACCCACAGGGGGCTGGTGGCTACACCTTC. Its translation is CASSLDPQGAGGYTF.